These 17 T cell receptor beta chains were sequenced from one sample in a study of memory CD4+ T cells and cytomegalovirus serostatus. The sort gate was single viable CD3+CD4+CD8-CD45RO+ cells for memory CD4+ T cells. Repertoires were generated with immunoSEQ multiplex PCR, while TCRdb's copy carries only in-frame clones and drops some. The sample has around 25,000 clones, about 80% seen once. The material sequenced was memory CD4+ T cells from blood. Source of these receptors: an adult in good health and CMV-seronegative.

Details on this clone: The sample holds other DNA sequences that translate to the same CDR3. The rearrangement links TRBV6-6 to TRBJ2-5; 7 nucleotides line up with TRBD2. Germline assignment: CDR1 MNHNY and CDR2 SVGAGI (reference sequence). V was pared by 6 bases and J by 4 bases, with 5 bases of the junction left unmatched. The CDR3 extends over 13 amino acids. The chain's CDR3 is CASSSGTIETQYF. CDR3 nucleotides: TGTGCCAGCAGCTCCGGGACTATAGAGACCCAGTACTTC.

The rearrangement joins TRBV6-5 to TRBJ2-3, with D hard to call. Germline lookup yields CDR1 MNHEY and CDR2 SVGAGI. This CDR3 spans 16 amino acids. The ends were cut back, 0 bases at V and 2 bases at J, with 12 bases in the middle. The CDR3 DNA follows: TGTGCCAGCAGTTACTCAATCAGAGCCGCCACAGATACGCAGTATTTT. Amino acids: CASSYSIRAATDTQYF.

This chain links TRBV30 with TRBJ1-2; TRBD1 matches 7 bases. The CDR3 is 14 residues long. The V segment lost 7 bases and the J segment 0 bases; nucleotides outside the gene matches: 8. Germline V lookup: CDR1 GTSNPN, CDR2 SVGIG (reference sequence). Here the CDR3 reads CAFRGRVANYGYTF. DNA of the CDR3: TGTGCCTTCAGGGGGAGAGTTGCTAACTATGGCTACACCTTC.

The table lists this clone with a count of one. An end of the junction differs from the germline gene, which may be a read error. The chain uses TRBV6-5 and TRBJ1-5; D not resolved. CDR3 length: 15 amino acids. Germline V gives CDR1 MNHEY, CDR2 SVGAGI. The CDR3 loop is CASSPSTGPMGSHIF. CDR3 DNA: TGTGCCAGCAGCCCATCGACGGGTCCTATGGGCTCTCACATTTTT.

This chain connects TRBV12-5 to TRBJ2-1; D assignment may be TRBD1 or TRBD2 (5 bases each). Looked up from germline, CDR1 is LGHNT and CDR2 is FRNRAP. Trimming cost V 2 bases and J 5 bases, with 28 bases left between them. This CDR3 spans 20 amino acids. CDR3 in DNA: TGTGCTAGTGGTTTGTACCGGGACGCACCCTTCCTCCCGTCTAACAATGAGCAGTTCTTC. As protein: CASGLYRDAPFLPSNNEQFF.

The chain links TRBV7-2 to TRBJ1-4; maybe TRBD1 (5 bases). Germline V CDR1 and CDR2: SGHTA, FQGNSA. V was shortened by 2 bases and J by 10 bases, with 11 bases between the two germline ends. The CDR3 runs 13 residues. DNA of the CDR3: TGTGCCAGCAGCTTAATGGGGGATGGAAAACTGTTTTTT. This gives the protein CASSLMGDGKLFF.

The chain is built from TRBV7-6 and TRBJ2-7; 8 nucleotides agree with TRBD1. Germline CDR1 and CDR2: SGHVS and FNYEAQ. This CDR3 has 16 amino acids. V shed 1 base and J 0 bases; nucleotides not matched to a gene: 5. For the CDR3, the DNA is TGTGCCAGCAGCTTAGGTGAGGGGACAGGCTCCTACGAGCAGTACTTC. Translated: CASSLGEGTGSYEQYF.

V gene TRBV7-2 combines with J gene TRBJ2-7; 7 bases are shared with TRBD2. The CDR3 is 14 amino acids. Per the germline V gene, CDR1 is SGHTA and CDR2 is FQGNSA. Trimming removed 5 bases from V and 0 bases from J; junction bases left unmatched: 4. The CDR3 loop is CASSVSGPSYEQYF. CDR3 sequence (DNA): TGTGCCAGCAGCGTTAGCGGGCCCTCCTACGAGCAGTACTTC.

This clone came up a few times. V and J are TRBV30 and TRBJ1-1; D perhaps matches TRBD1 (5 bases). Per germline, CDR1 GTSNPN and CDR2 SVGIG (reference sequence). The CDR3 contains 12 residues. Deletions cut 7 bases from V and 6 bases from J, with 15 bases between. The CDR3 region is CASSGGAPEAFF. In DNA, the CDR3 is TGTGCCTCTTCCGGGGGTGCCCCTGAAGCTTTCTTT. Based on the CDR3 plus reference TRBV30 and TRBJ1-1, the full variable domain is SQTIHQWPATLVQPVGSPLSLECTVEGTSNPNLYWYRQAAGRGLQLLFYSVGIGQISSEVPQNLSASRPQDRQFILSSKKLLLSDSGFYLCASSGGAPEAFFGQGTRLTVV.

V usage is TRBV4-3 and J usage is TRBJ2-5, with a possible D match to TRBD2 (5 bases). Germline CDR1 is LGHNA and CDR2 is YSLEER. The CDR3 is made up of 14 amino acids. V lost 0 bases and J 7 bases, leaving 12 bases between the germline ends. CDR3 coding DNA: TGCGCCAGCAGCCAAGACGGGGTCCGGGGGACCCAGTACTTC. Amino acid sequence: CASSQDGVRGTQYF.

The gene calls are TRBV2 and TRBJ1-1; no clear D. CDR1 is SNHLY and CDR2 is FYNNEI in the germline V gene. The CDR3 consists of 14 residues. The ends were cut back, 0 bases at V and 3 bases at J, with 8 bases in the middle. The CDR3 region has the DNA TGTGCCAGCAGTGAAGCGTCTTATTACACTGAAGCTTTCTTT. Its protein is CASSEASYYTEAFF.

The chain carries TRBV4-3 and TRBJ2-5, with TRBD1 as a possible D gene (5 bases). The germline V gene has CDR1 LGHNA and CDR2 YSLEER. The length of the CDR3 is 15 residues. Trimming shortened V by 5 bases and J by 5 bases, and 18 bases separated the two germline ends. CDR3 sequence: CASSDLQGNVETQYF. In DNA form, the CDR3 reads TGCGCCAGCAGCGACCTGCAGGGTAATGTCGAGACCCAGTACTTC.

This chain joins TRBV7-2 and TRBJ2-7; D uncertain. Germline V CDR1 and CDR2: SGHTA, FQGNSA. Trimming stripped 1 base from V and 3 bases from J, with 10 bases between. The CDR3 length is 14 residues. CDR3 nucleotides: TGTGCCAGCAGCTTAGAGGCGGCTTTCTACGAGCAGTACTTC. It yields the protein CASSLEAAFYEQYF.

The chain has TRBV2 and TRBJ1-1; D uncertain. This CDR3 contains 12 residues. CDR1 is SNHLY, CDR2 FYNNEI, per germline. The ends were cut back, 6 bases at V and 6 bases at J, with 11 bases in the middle. This CDR3 reads CASSGDTPEAFF. The CDR3 coding sequence is TGTGCCAGCAGCGGGGATACTCCTGAAGCTTTCTTT.

This clone was detected only a few times. The chain recombines TRBV4-1 with TRBJ1-1; no definite D call. V dropped 1 base and J dropped 4 bases, with 16 bases sitting between them. Germline V gene sequence: CDR1 MGHRA, CDR2 YSYEKL. There are 16 residues in the CDR3. CDR3 bases: TGCGCCAGCAGCCAAGTTAACCTCGGGTTGGTCACTGAAGCTTTCTTT. Translation gives CASSQVNLGLVTEAFF.

This clone appeared a single time. The genes are TRBV6-5 and TRBJ2-2; TRBD2 matches 8 bases. In germline, CDR1 is MNHEY, CDR2 SVGAGI. CDR3 length: 15 residues. Germline trimming cut 5 bases from V and 6 bases from J; bases unmatched to any gene: 8. Here the CDR3 reads CASSQGLVVSGELFF. Here the CDR3 DNA reads TGTGCCAGCAGTCAGGGACTAGTGGTCTCCGGGGAGCTGTTTTTT.

This clone was recorded only once. This chain connects TRBV7-2 to TRBJ2-7; TRBD1 is a possible D gene (5 bases). The CDR3 spans 17 residues. The V and J ends lost 1 base and 3 bases respectively, with 19 bases between them. CDR1 and CDR2 (germline): SGHTA, FQGNSA. CDR3 sequence (DNA): TGTGCCAGCAGCTTAGGATCAGGGCCGATGATTGTCTACGAGCAGTACTTC. This encodes CASSLGSGPMIVYEQYF. Filled out from reference TRBV7-2 and TRBJ2-7, the complete variable domain reads GAGVSQSPSNKVTEKGKDVELRCDPISGHTALYWYRQSLGQGLEFLIYFQGNSAPDKSGLPSDRFSAERTGGSVSTLTIQRTQQEDSAVYLCASSLGSGPMIVYEQYFGPGTRLTVT.